These T cell receptor beta chains were read from a single sample in a study of cytomegalovirus exposure and HLA in healthy donors. The data were produced by immunoSEQ multiplex PCR, yet TCRdb's version contains in-frame clones alone and is incomplete. In the table there are around 67,000 clones, 55% to 70% of which are singletons. The sample consisted of PBMCs. These receptors all stem from a woman between 50 and 59 years old in good health and CMV-seronegative. Both conserved end residues are part of each CDR3. D genes are given only for firm matches. For some rows the clone size is stated as once, few or many, or as a class when expanded; others skip it.

v_gene,j_gene,d_gene,abundance,CDR3aa,CDR3nt
TRBV5-1,TRBJ2-7,NA,NA,CASSPQGSSYEQYF,TGCGCCAGCAGCCCCCAGGGGAGCTCCTACGAGCAGTACTTC
TRBV4-3,TRBJ2-7,TRBD1,NA,CASSQPGQGRYEQYF,TGCGCCAGCAGCCAACCCGGACAGGGTAGGTACGAGCAGTACTTC
TRBV18,TRBJ1-1,NA,once,CASSTDRNTEAFF,TGTGCCAGCTCAACCGACAGGAACACTGAAGCTTTCTTT
TRBV20-1,TRBJ1-1,NA,few,CSARRQTAFF,TGCAGTGCTAGGAGGCAGACCGCTTTCTTT
TRBV5-6,TRBJ2-7,NA,NA,CASSLGGGGNEQYF,TGTGCCAGCAGCTTAGGCGGCGGCGGGAACGAGCAGTACTTC
TRBV28,TRBJ2-3,NA,NA,CAITTRMADTQYF,TGTGCCATCACGACTAGGATGGCAGATACGCAGTATTTT
TRBV5-1,TRBJ1-2,TRBD1,NA,CASNVGTVQPHGPYTF,TGCGCCAGCAACGTAGGGACAGTCCAACCCCACGGCCCCTACACCTTC
TRBV28,TRBJ2-1,NA,NA,CASSPRPAPGSIAQFF,TGTGCCAGCAGTCCGCGGCCCGCCCCAGGGTCAATTGCGCAGTTCTTC
TRBV7-9,TRBJ2-5,TRBD2,few,CASSLAWGSGRAQETQYF,TGTGCCAGCAGCTTAGCGTGGGGTAGCGGGAGGGCCCAAGAGACCCAGTACTTC
TRBV2,TRBJ1-4,NA,NA,CASSRLGQGDEKLFF,TGTGCCAGCTCCAGATTAGGGCAGGGCGATGAAAAACTGTTTTTT
TRBV2,TRBJ2-7,TRBD2,NA,CASSDPLAGVGEQYF,TGTGCCAGCAGTGACCCTCTAGCGGGAGTGGGCGAGCAGTACTTC
TRBV5-1,TRBJ1-1,NA,NA,CASSLDPGVNAEAFF,TGCGCCAGCAGCTTGGATCCAGGGGTGAACGCTGAAGCTTTCTTT
TRBV2,TRBJ1-2,NA,NA,CASSEREGGGYTF,TGTGCCAGCAGTGAGAGGGAGGGCGGGGGCTACACCTTC
TRBV27,TRBJ1-1,TRBD1,NA,CASSGQALNTEAFF,TGTGCCAGCAGTGGACAGGCGTTGAACACTGAAGCTTTCTTT
TRBV6-5,TRBJ2-2,NA,once,CASSYSGVNTGELFF,TGTGCCAGCAGTTACTCAGGGGTGAACACCGGGGAGCTGTTTTTT
TRBV7-2,TRBJ2-3,NA,once,CASSLLVSGAGTDTQYF,TGTGCCAGCAGCTTGTTGGTGTCGGGAGCTGGCACAGATACGCAGTATTTT
TRBV23-1,TRBJ2-7,TRBD1,NA,CASSQGTGLYEQYF,TGCGCCAGCAGTCAAGGGACAGGGTTGTACGAGCAGTACTTC
TRBV7-9,TRBJ2-5,NA,few,CASGAEVTQYF,TGTGCCAGCGGGGCAGAAGTGACCCAGTACTTC
TRBV5-1,TRBJ2-3,NA,NA,CASSLSVTDTQYF,TGCGCCAGCAGCTTGAGCGTCACAGATACGCAGTATTTT
TRBV6-5,TRBJ1-2,NA,NA,CASSRDIVYGYTF,TGTGCCAGCAGCCGGGACATAGTATATGGCTACACCTTC
TRBV5-6,TRBJ2-5,TRBD2,few,CASSGTSGQETQYF,TGTGCCAGCAGCGGAACTAGCGGCCAAGAGACCCAGTACTTC